The 6 T cell receptor beta chains below were found in one sample sequenced in a study of T cells in Graves' hyperthyroidism and ophthalmopathy (dated by TCRdb to about 2019). Library preparation used multiplex PCR. Reads for this sample came from an Illumina HiSeq 2000. TCR beta CDR3 regions were amplified from RNA transcripts. The TCR CDR3 was subjected to a first round of RT-PCR using the HTBI primer set and the Qiagen OneStep RT-PCR kit. TCRdb took the public reads, trimmed them with fastp at Q25, ran MiXCR for clone calling and kept in-frame beta chains. Entries are consolidated by CDR3 protein sequence, retaining the most common genes and DNA. This sample has under 400,000 distinct CDR3 sequences in its table, and over 15% of those were observed once. Less than 65% of the sample goes to the ten largest clones. The sequenced sample was blood. The receptors shown here come from a woman aged 50 to 65 with Graves' hyperthyroidism.

A few counts support this clonotype. This sequence joins TRBV11-2 and TRBJ2-7; unclear D gene. Germline V CDR1 and CDR2: SGHAT, FQNNGV. CDR3 length: 12 amino acids. The ends were cut back, 3 bases at V and 3 bases at J, with 6 bases in the middle. CDR3 coding DNA: TGTGCCAGCAGCTTTATCCACTACGAGCAGTACGTC. Translated, it gives CASSFIHYEQYV.

This clonotype has ten or more counts. The V call is TRBV28, the J call TRBJ1-3, with no clear D. The CDR3 runs 13 residues. Germline V CDR1 and CDR2: MDHEN, SYDVKM. The V end was cut by 2 bases, the J end by 4 bases, with 6 bases between. CDR3 sequence: CASSLQAGNTIYF. For the CDR3, the DNA is TGTGCCAGCAGTTTACAGGCCGGAAACACCATATATTTT.

This chain links TRBV15 with TRBJ2-2, with D perhaps TRBD1 or TRBD2 (5 bases each). Trimming took 0 bases from V and 9 from J, leaving 8 bases between them. This CDR3 region has 13 residues. Per germline, CDR1 LNHNV and CDR2 YYDKDF (reference sequence). The chain's CDR3 is CATSRDGGRELFF. The CDR3 bases are TGTGCCACCAGCAGAGATGGGGGTCGGGAGCTGTTTTTT. The variable domain in full, completed from reference TRBV15 and TRBJ2-2, reads DAMVIQNPRYQVTQFGKPVTLSCSQTLNHNVMYWYQQKSSQAPKLLFHYYDKDFNNEADTPDNFQSRRPNTSFCFLDIRSPGLGDTAMYLCATSRDGGRELFFGEGSRLTVL.

This chain uses TRBV19 with TRBJ2-1; 9 nucleotides agree with TRBD2. From germline, CDR1 is LNHDA and CDR2 SQIVND (reference sequence). V was pared by 6 bases and J by 15 bases, with 18 bases of the junction left unmatched. This CDR3 has 15 residues. CDR3 sequence: CASSRGTSWRANRFF. For the CDR3, the DNA is TGTGCCAGTAGCCGAGGGACTAGCTGGAGGGCCAATAGGTTCTTC. The complete variable domain, with remaining parts taken from reference TRBV19 and TRBJ2-1, reads DGGITQSPKYLFRKEGQNVTLSCEQNLNHDAMYWYRQDPGQGLRLIYYSQIVNDFQKGDIAEGYSVSREKKESFPLTVTSAQKNPTAFYLCASSRGTSWRANRFFGPGTRLTVL.

This clonotype was counted many times. The gene calls are TRBV3-1 and TRBJ1-6, with TRBD1 matching over 9 bases. The CDR3 spans 14 residues. Germline trimming cut 4 bases from V and 8 bases from J; bases unmatched to any gene: 3. CDR1 is LGHDT, CDR2 YNNKEL, per germline (reference sequence). CDR3 in amino acids: CASSPRDRDSPLHF. The CDR3 DNA follows: TGTGCCAGCAGCCCCAGGGACAGGGATTCACCCCTCCACTTT.

This clonotype was counted ten times or more. This chain uses TRBV2 with TRBJ2-5; 11 bases match TRBD1. The J segment lost 4 bases and the V segment lost 7 bases, leaving 5 bases of the junction unmatched. Germline lookup yields CDR1 SNHLY and CDR2 FYNNEI. CDR3 size: 14 residues. CDR3 region: CASNMDRGRETQYF. Here the CDR3 DNA reads TGTGCCAGCAACATGGACAGGGGGCGAGAGACCCAGTACTTC.